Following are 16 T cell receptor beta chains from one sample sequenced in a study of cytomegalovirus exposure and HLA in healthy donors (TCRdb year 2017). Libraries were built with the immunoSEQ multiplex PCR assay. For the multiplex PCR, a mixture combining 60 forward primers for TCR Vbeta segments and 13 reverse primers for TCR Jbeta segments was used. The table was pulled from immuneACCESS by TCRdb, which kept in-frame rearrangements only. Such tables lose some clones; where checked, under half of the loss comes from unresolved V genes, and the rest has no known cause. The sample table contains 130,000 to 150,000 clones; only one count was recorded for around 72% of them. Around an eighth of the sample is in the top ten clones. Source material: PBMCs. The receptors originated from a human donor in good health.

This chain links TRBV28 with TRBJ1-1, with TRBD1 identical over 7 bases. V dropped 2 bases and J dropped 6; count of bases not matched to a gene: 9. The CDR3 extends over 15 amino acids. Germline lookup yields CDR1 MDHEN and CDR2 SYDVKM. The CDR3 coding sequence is TGTGCCAGCAGTTTAGTACAGGGGACTGGGGCTGAAGCTTTCTTT. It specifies CASSLVQGTGAEAFF.

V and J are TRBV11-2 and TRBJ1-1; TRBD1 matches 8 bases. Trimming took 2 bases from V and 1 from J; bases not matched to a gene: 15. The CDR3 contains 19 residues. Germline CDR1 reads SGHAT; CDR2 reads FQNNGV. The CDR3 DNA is TGTGCCAGCAGCTTATGGACTGGTAGGCAGGGGGCGAGGAACACTGAAGCTTTCTTT. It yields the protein CASSLWTGRQGARNTEAFF.

CDR3 DNA sequence: TGTGCCAGCAGTTTCGGAGGGGGCTGGGAGACCCAGTACTTC. Translated: CASSFGGGWETQYF. The chain is built from TRBV27 and TRBJ2-5, with D maybe TRBD1 (7 bases). The CDR3 loop spans 14 amino acids. Trimming pared 3 bases from V and 5 bases from J, leaving 13 bases between. CDR1 and CDR2 (germline): MNHEY, SMNVEV (reference sequence).

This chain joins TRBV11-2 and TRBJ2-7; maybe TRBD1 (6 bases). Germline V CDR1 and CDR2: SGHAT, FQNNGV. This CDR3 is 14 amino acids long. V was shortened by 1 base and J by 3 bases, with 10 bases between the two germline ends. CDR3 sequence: CASSLGFRGYEQYF. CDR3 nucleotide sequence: TGTGCCAGCAGCTTAGGTTTCAGGGGCTACGAGCAGTACTTC.

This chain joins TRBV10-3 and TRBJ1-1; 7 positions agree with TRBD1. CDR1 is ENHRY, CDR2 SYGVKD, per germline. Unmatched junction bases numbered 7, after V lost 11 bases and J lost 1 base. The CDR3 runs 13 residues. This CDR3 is CAATGTENTEAFF. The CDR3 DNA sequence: TGTGCCGCTACCGGGACAGAGAACACTGAAGCTTTCTTT.

The CDR3 reads CASSLSGGPYNEQFF. In DNA, the CDR3 is TGTGCCAGCAGCCTAAGCGGGGGCCCCTACAATGAGCAGTTCTTC. The chain employs TRBV6-5 and TRBJ2-1; TRBD2 matches 8 bases. V lost 6 bases and J lost 2; bases outside the gene matches: 6. CDR1 and CDR2 (germline): MNHEY, SVGAGI. CDR3 length: 15 residues.

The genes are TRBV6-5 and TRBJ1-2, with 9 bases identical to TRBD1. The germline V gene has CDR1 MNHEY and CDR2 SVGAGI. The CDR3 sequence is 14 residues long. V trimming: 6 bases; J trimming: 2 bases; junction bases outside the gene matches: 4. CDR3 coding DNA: TGTGCCAGCAGCCGCGACAGGGGGAACTATGGCTACACCTTC. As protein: CASSRDRGNYGYTF.

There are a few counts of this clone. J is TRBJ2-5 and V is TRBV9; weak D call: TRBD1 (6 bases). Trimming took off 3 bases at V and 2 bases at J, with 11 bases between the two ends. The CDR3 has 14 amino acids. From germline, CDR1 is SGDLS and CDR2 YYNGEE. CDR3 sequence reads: CASSGRTVQETQYF. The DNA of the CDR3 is TGTGCCAGCAGCGGTCGGACAGTACAAGAGACCCAGTACTTC.

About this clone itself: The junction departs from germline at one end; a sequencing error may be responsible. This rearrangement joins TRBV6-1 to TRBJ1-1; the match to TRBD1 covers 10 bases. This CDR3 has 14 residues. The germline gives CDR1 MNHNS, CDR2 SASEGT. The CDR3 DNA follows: TGTGCCAGCAGTGAAGCGCTCGGGACAGGGGAGGGCATCTTT. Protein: CASSEALGTGEGIF.

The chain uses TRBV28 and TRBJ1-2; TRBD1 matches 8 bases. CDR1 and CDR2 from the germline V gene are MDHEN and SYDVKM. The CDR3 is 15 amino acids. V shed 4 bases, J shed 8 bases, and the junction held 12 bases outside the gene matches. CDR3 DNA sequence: TGTGCCAGCAGTTCTCTCCCGGGACAGGTTGGAGGCTACACCTTC. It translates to CASSSLPGQVGGYTF.

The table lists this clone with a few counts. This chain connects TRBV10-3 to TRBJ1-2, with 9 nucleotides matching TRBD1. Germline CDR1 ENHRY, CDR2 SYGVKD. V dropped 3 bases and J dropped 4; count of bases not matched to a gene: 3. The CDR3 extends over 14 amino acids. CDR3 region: CAISERTGAYGYTF. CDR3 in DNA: TGTGCCATCAGTGAAAGGACAGGGGCCTATGGCTACACCTTC.

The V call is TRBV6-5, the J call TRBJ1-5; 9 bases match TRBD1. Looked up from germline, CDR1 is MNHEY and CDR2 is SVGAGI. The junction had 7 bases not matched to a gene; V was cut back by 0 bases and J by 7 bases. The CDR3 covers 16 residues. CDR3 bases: TGTGCCAGCAGTTACTCGGGGGGACAGGGAGGCCAGCCCCAGCATTTT. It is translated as CASSYSGGQGGQPQHF.

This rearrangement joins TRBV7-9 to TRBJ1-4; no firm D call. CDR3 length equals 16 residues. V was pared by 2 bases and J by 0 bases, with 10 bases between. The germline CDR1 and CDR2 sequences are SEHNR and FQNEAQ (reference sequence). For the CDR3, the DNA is TGTGCCAGCAGCTTATCCGCAGTTGCAACTAATGAAAAACTGTTTTTT. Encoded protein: CASSLSAVATNEKLFF.

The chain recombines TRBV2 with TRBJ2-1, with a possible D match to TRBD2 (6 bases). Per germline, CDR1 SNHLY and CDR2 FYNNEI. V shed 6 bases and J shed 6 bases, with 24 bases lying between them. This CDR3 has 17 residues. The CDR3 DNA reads TGTGCCAGCAGAAAGATCTTGATAGGGGACTTGCCCAATGAGCAGTTCTTC. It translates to CASRKILIGDLPNEQFF.

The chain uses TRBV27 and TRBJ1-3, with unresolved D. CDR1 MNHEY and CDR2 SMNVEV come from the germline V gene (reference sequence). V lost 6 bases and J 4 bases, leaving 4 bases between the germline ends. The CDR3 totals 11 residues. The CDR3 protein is CASRAGNTIYF. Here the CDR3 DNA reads TGTGCCAGCAGAGCCGGAAACACCATATATTTT.

In DNA, the CDR3 is TGTGCCATCAACCAGGACAGGGGCTCTGAAGCTTTCTTT. Translating it yields CAINQDRGSEAFF. This sequence joins TRBV10-3 and TRBJ1-1; 9 bases align to TRBD1. The CDR3 is 13 amino acids. Germline V gene lookup returns CDR1 ENHRY and CDR2 SYGVKD. The trim removed 7 bases at V and 6 bases at J, leaving 6 bases unmatched.